These 8 T cell receptor beta chains were all obtained from the same sample, sequenced in a study of blood T cells in healthy people across ages. It was with a sample-barcoded 5' primer and a J-beta primer mix that a second PCR of roughly 7 to 12 cycles was run. MiXCR was run by TCRdb on the 5' RACE reads, yielding one entry per CDR3 protein. The repertoire includes some 900,000 distinct CDR3 sequences, around 30% of them detected once, and 15% to 20% sits in the top ten. Sequenced: blood. The receptors were sampled from a woman aged 80 or older in good health.

In this sample, this clonotype turned up many times. This sequence joins TRBV9 and TRBJ2-4, with D perhaps being TRBD1 or TRBD2 (5 bases each). The CDR3 sequence is 17 residues long. In germline, CDR1 is SGDLS, CDR2 YYNGEE. Trimming cost V 3 bases and J 0 bases, with 16 bases left between them. CDR3 nucleotides: TGTGCCAGCAGCGAGGGACCTGAACAGCAAGCCAAAAACATTCAGTACTTC. It codes for CASSEGPEQQAKNIQYF.

In this sample, this clonotype turned up a few times. The genes are TRBV4-2 and TRBJ1-2, with 10 bases aligning to TRBD1. CDR3 length: 16 amino acids. From germline, CDR1 is LGHNA and CDR2 YNFKEQ. V lost 1 base and J lost 6; bases outside the gene matches: 8. The CDR3 reads CASSQVSPGQGNGYTF. CDR3 nucleotides: TGTGCCAGCAGCCAAGTCTCACCGGGACAGGGGAATGGCTACACCTTC.

This clonotype was seen a few times. The chain combines TRBV3-1 with TRBJ2-7; 10 bases align to TRBD1. Germline V gene lookup returns CDR1 LGHDT and CDR2 YNNKEL (reference sequence). J lost 7 bases, V lost 3 bases, and 9 bases had no gene match. This CDR3 spans 15 amino acids. This chain's CDR3 is CASSHRQGAYNEQYF. CDR3 nucleotides: TGTGCCAGCAGCCACCGACAGGGGGCCTACAATGAGCAGTACTTC.

The J gene is TRBJ1-6, the V gene TRBV7-2; D not certain. The CDR3 consists of 15 residues. CDR1 is SGHTA and CDR2 is FQGNSA in the germline V gene. The germline V and J ends were trimmed by 6 bases and 10 bases, with 19 bases remaining between them. The CDR3 loop is CASRLDGWRGSPLHF. The CDR3 DNA reads TGTGCCAGCAGACTGGACGGCTGGCGGGGATCACCCCTCCACTTT.

V usage is TRBV6-2 or TRBV6-3 and J usage is TRBJ2-2; no reliable D call. The CDR3 is 12 residues long. Trimming stripped 2 bases from V and 9 bases from J, with 7 bases between. Germline V lookup: CDR1 MNHEY, CDR2 SVGEGT. The CDR3 region is CASSYVVRELFF. The CDR3 DNA follows: TGTGCCAGCAGTTACGTCGTAAGGGAGCTGTTTTTT.

This clonotype was recorded a few times. A much larger clone lies a single base off, so this may be a read error. The chain employs TRBV5-1 and TRBJ2-1; D not resolved. The CDR3 is 14 amino acids. Germline V lookup: CDR1 SGHRS, CDR2 YFSETQ. V lost 0 bases and J lost 7, with 11 bases in between. The CDR3 is CASSLGQNRNEQFF. Written as DNA, the CDR3 is TGCGCCAGCAGCTTGGGGCAGAATCGGAATGAGCAGTTCTTC.

This clonotype was picked up a small number of times. V gene TRBV7-2 combines with J gene TRBJ2-2, with 8 bases identical to TRBD2. Germline lookup yields CDR1 SGHTA and CDR2 FQGNSA. The CDR3 loop spans 16 amino acids. Trimming took 5 bases from V and 1 from J; bases not matched to a gene: 6. The CDR3 DNA reads TGTGCCAGCAGCAAGTCCAGCGGGGGGAACACCGGGGAGCTGTTTTTT. It translates to CASSKSSGGNTGELFF.

Ten or more counts support this clonotype. The CDR3 spells CASGTGANVLTF. The CDR3 DNA reads TGTGCCAGCGGGACTGGGGCCAACGTCCTGACTTTC. This chain uses TRBV6-4 with TRBJ2-6; D remains ambiguous. Germline CDR1 and CDR2: MRHNA and SNTAGT. Trimming left V 8 bases short and J 2 bases short, with 4 bases between. The CDR3 sequence is 12 residues long.